This TCR beta chain was found in a study of neurological immune-mediated disorders. Sorted libraries were derived from about a million CD4+ or CD8+ T cells. This clonotype came up many times. The antigen remains unidentified. Study results and limitations: Healthy controls had more TCR clonal expansion than multiple sclerosis, which showed the least, whereas HTLV-1-associated myelopathy showed the most.

The team produced cDNA through 5'RACE using 10-nucleotide random UMIs. Via MiXCR, TCRdb re-called the 5' RACE reads, giving one row per CDR3 protein. The sample has roughly 20,000 distinct CDR3 sequences; 6% to 8.5% are singletons. The clonotype comes from a young woman with HTLV-1-associated myelopathy (HAM/TSP). Sequenced sample: CD8+ T cells from blood.

CDR3 nucleotides: TGCAGTACCGAGGCGGGACAGGGAAGCCACGAGCAGTACTTC. Its protein is CSTEAGQGSHEQYF. The V and J genes are TRBV20-1 and TRBJ2-7, with 9 bases that match TRBD1. CDR1 and CDR2 from the germline V gene are DFQATT and SNEGSKA (reference sequence). With V trimmed by 8 bases and J by 5 bases, 13 bases remained unmatched. This CDR3 is built from 14 residues.